This note documents a single T cell receptor (beta chain) sequence. Its antigen is undetermined. Only in-frame clones appear in the TCRdb table, and some are missing; sequencing was by immunoSEQ multiplex PCR. The table shows some 150,000 clones, with 70% to 90% occurring only once. The sample originates from a study of T cell responses to AZD1222 COVID-19 vaccine. V dropped 4 bases and J dropped 1; count of bases not matched to a gene: 6. The CDR3 contains 15 residues. Germline CDR1 and CDR2: KGHSH and LQKENI. Overall study findings and caveats: Among those given AZD1222, only 6 or 7 were seropositive at baseline. Variant regions that are unmutated are reportedly the target of nearly half of spike-specific TCRs. Clonal diversity may have been underestimated, and the donors were mostly white British, with more females than males. Increases in Spike-specific TCR breadth and depth were seen after two AZD1222 doses.

The chain uses TRBV18 and TRBJ1-1, with 7 bases identical to TRBD1. The receptor comes from an adult in good health. Sequences were derived from peripheral blood, sampled on day 0 of AZD1222 vaccination. The CDR3 region is CASSHRQGGNTEAFF. In nucleotides, the CDR3 is TGTGCCAGCTCACATCGACAGGGAGGGAACACTGAAGCTTTCTTT.